The next 18 T cell receptor beta chains were all read from a single sample in a study of T cell repertoires in cytomegalovirus infection (dated by TCRdb to about 2019). Sequencing was performed on an Illumina HiSeq 1500. TCRdb reprocessing: public reads trimmed at Q25 with fastp, clones called with MiXCR, in-frame beta chains kept. A single entry per CDR3 protein holds the most common genes and DNA from its merged rows. Present in this sample are roughly 320,000 distinct CDR3 sequences, about a tenth of which were seen just once. Of the sample, approximately 2.3% is held by the ten largest clones. Sequencing input: PBMCs. Source of these receptors: a human donor in good health (CMV status not recorded). Some clones in this sample may be carry-over from other donors' samples.

At least ten counts were recorded for this clonotype. The V and J genes are TRBV5-6 and TRBJ2-1; D is uncertain. The CDR3 totals 14 residues. Looked up from germline, CDR1 is SGHDT and CDR2 is YYEEEE. Trimming took 2 bases from V and 7 from J, leaving 13 bases between them. The CDR3 protein is CASSFGTLRNEQFF. The CDR3 bases are TGTGCCAGCAGCTTCGGAACGCTACGTAATGAGCAGTTCTTC.

This clonotype has at least ten counts. The genes are TRBV19 and TRBJ1-6; D not certain. CDR1 and CDR2 (germline): LNHDA, SQIVND (reference sequence). The CDR3 loop spans 14 amino acids. Trimming pared 1 base from V and 10 bases from J, leaving 11 bases between. CDR3 residues: CASSIGGVGSPLHF. CDR3 in DNA: TGTGCCAGTAGTATAGGCGGAGTCGGGTCACCCCTCCACTTT.

This clonotype was detected many times. The V and J genes are TRBV5-6 and TRBJ2-7; 7 bases align to TRBD1. This CDR3 comprises 13 residues. Germline trimming cut 3 bases from V and 6 bases from J; bases unmatched to any gene: 6. Germline V gene lookup returns CDR1 SGHDT and CDR2 YYEEEE. The CDR3 coding sequence is TGTGCCAGCAGCTATCGACAGGGCGGCGAGCAGTACTTC. Protein: CASSYRQGGEQYF.

This clonotype occurred many times. V is TRBV7-3 and J is TRBJ1-1; D call uncertain. The CDR3 consists of 17 residues. Looked up from germline, CDR1 is SGHTA and CDR2 is FQGTGA. Trimming took 5 bases from V and 4 from J, leaving 23 bases between them. The CDR3: CASSPSPSGFLITEAFF. Written as DNA, the CDR3 is TGTGCCAGCAGCCCCTCCCCAAGTGGGTTTCTAATCACTGAAGCTTTCTTT. The complete variable domain, with remaining parts taken from reference TRBV7-3 and TRBJ1-1, reads GAGVSQTPSNKVTEKGKYVELRCDPISGHTALYWYRQSLGQGPEFLIYFQGTGAADDSGLPNDRFFAVRPEGSVSTLKIQRTERGDSAVYLCASSPSPSGFLITEAFFGQGTRLTVV.

The chain is built from TRBV6-5 and TRBJ2-1; weak D call: TRBD2 (5 bases). The CDR3 sequence is 14 residues long. Trimming stripped 2 bases from V and 4 bases from J, with 9 bases between. In germline, CDR1 is MNHEY, CDR2 SVGAGI. The CDR3 nucleotides are TGTGCCAGCAGTTACCACCCGGGGTACAATGAGCAGTTCTTC. This gives the protein CASSYHPGYNEQFF.

The chain has TRBV14 and TRBJ2-5; 7 nucleotides line up with TRBD1. Germline V gene sequence: CDR1 SGHDN, CDR2 FVKESK. This CDR3 spans 20 amino acids. V lost 0 bases to trimming and J lost 4 bases; unmatched junction nucleotides: 20. The CDR3 DNA is TGTGCCAGCAGCCAAGATTTAAACAGGGGCACCTCGATCCGTCTAGAGACCCAGTACTTC. It is translated as CASSQDLNRGTSIRLETQYF.

This clonotype was seen many times. The chain's CDR3 is CASSLNSYNEQFF. The CDR3 nucleotides are TGTGCCAGCAGCTTAAACTCCTACAATGAGCAGTTCTTC. V usage is TRBV7-6 and J usage is TRBJ2-1; D is unclear. The germline CDR1 and CDR2 sequences are SGHVS and FNYEAQ. V was pared by 2 bases and J by 0 bases, with 2 bases between. The CDR3 covers 13 residues.

This clonotype showed up many times. The rearrangement links TRBV7-2 to TRBJ2-2, with D possibly matching TRBD2 (7 bases). V was shortened by 10 bases and J by 9 bases, with 21 bases between the two germline ends. CDR3 size: 14 residues. Germline assignment: CDR1 SGHTA and CDR2 FQGNSA. The CDR3 protein is CAIQRGGGVRELFF. The DNA of the CDR3 is TGTGCCATTCAAAGGGGGGGCGGCGTAAGGGAGCTGTTTTTT.

This clonotype was picked up a small number of times. J is TRBJ1-2 and V is TRBV2, with a tentative D call TRBD1 (5 bases). V was cut by 4 bases and J by 7 bases, with 16 bases left in between. The CDR3 contains 14 residues. CDR1 and CDR2 (germline): SNHLY, FYNNEI. For the CDR3, the DNA is TGTGCCAGCAGTGGGGGGGAGGGGAGGACTGGCTACACCTTC. It specifies CASSGGEGRTGYTF.

In its sample, this clonotype was seen a few times. The gene calls are TRBV7-9 and TRBJ1-2; the D is unclear. Looked up from germline, CDR1 is SEHNR and CDR2 is FQNEAQ (reference sequence). Trimming shortened V by 5 bases and J by 14 bases, and 21 bases separated the two germline ends. This CDR3 contains 13 residues. DNA of the CDR3: TGTGCCAGCAGCCCAGCTCGTCCTGATCTGGGGACCTTC. It yields the protein CASSPARPDLGTF.

The chain employs TRBV4-3 and TRBJ2-1, with a possible D match to TRBD1 (6 bases). Germline CDR1 is LGHNA and CDR2 is YSLEER. Trimming took off 0 bases at V and 8 bases at J, with 11 bases between the two ends. The CDR3 runs to 14 residues. This CDR3 reads CASSQEYREDEQFF. The CDR3 DNA reads TGCGCCAGCAGCCAAGAATACAGGGAAGATGAGCAGTTCTTC.

This chain joins TRBV10-2 and TRBJ2-1; 7 bases align to TRBD1. The CDR3 spans 16 residues. CDR1 is WSHSY, CDR2 SAAADI, per germline. Unmatched junction bases numbered 12, after V lost 6 bases and J lost 4 bases. The CDR3 is CASREQGPSEYNEQFF. In nucleotides, the CDR3 is TGCGCCAGCAGGGAACAGGGGCCCTCGGAATACAATGAGCAGTTCTTC.

At least ten counts were recorded for this clonotype. This rearrangement joins TRBV25-1 to TRBJ1-4; D unclear. The CDR3 runs to 15 residues. Trimming stripped 1 base from V and 3 bases from J, with 9 bases between. CDR1 is MGHDK and CDR2 is SYGVNS in the germline V gene. The CDR3 bases are TGTGCCAGCAGTGAATCGTCGTGGGCTAATGAAAAACTGTTTTTT. Protein sequence: CASSESSWANEKLFF.

Details on this clonotype: A much larger clonotype is one base distant, so this may be a read error. A read error is likely, as this CDR3 ends without the conserved phenylalanine or tryptophan. The chain joins TRBV20-1 to TRBJ2-3; D may be TRBD1 or TRBD2 (5 bases each). V lost 0 bases, J lost 1 base, and 17 bases lay in between. This CDR3 has 17 residues. The germline V gene has CDR1 DFQATT and CDR2 SNEGSKA (reference sequence). For the CDR3, the DNA is TGCAGTGCTAGAGACCTCAGGGACCCTTCCCGCACAGATACGCAGTATTCT. As protein: CSARDLRDPSRTDTQYS.

In its sample, this clonotype was seen a few times. The chain uses TRBV20-1 and TRBJ2-7, with D possibly being TRBD2 (6 bases). The CDR3 runs 13 residues. CDR1 is DFQATT, CDR2 SNEGSKA, per germline (reference sequence). The V end was cut by 4 bases, the J end by 1 base, with 11 bases between. CDR3 region: CSATGTRSYEQYF. As DNA, the CDR3 is TGCAGTGCTACCGGGACTCGGTCCTACGAGCAGTACTTC.

The chain recombines TRBV18 with TRBJ1-1; no clear D. This CDR3 contains 12 residues. The V and J ends lost 2 bases and 7 bases respectively, with 8 bases between them. Germline CDR1 is KGHSH and CDR2 is LQKENI. In nucleotides, the CDR3 is TGTGCCAGCTCACCATCAGTCGGTGAAGCTTTCTTT. Encoded protein: CASSPSVGEAFF.

As concerns this clonotype: Germline is not matched at one junction end, which may reflect a read error. The chain couples TRBV2 to TRBJ2-1, with no clear D. The CDR3 consists of 12 residues. Per the germline V gene, CDR1 is SNHLY and CDR2 is FYNNEI. This CDR3 reads CASSQASESQFF. The CDR3 DNA is TGTGCCAGCAGTCAAGCCTCAGAGTCCCAGTTCTTC.

This clonotype was found many times. The chain carries TRBV6-2 or TRBV6-3 and TRBJ2-3; D perhaps matches TRBD2 (5 bases). The CDR3 totals 15 residues. Germline CDR1 reads MNHEY; CDR2 reads SVGEGT. V was trimmed by 6 bases and J by 1 base, leaving 14 bases between them. The CDR3 here is CASSPTTTRTDTQYF. CDR3 DNA: TGTGCCAGCAGCCCGACTACAACCCGCACAGATACGCAGTATTTT.